A single sample is the source of the 5 T cell receptor beta chains below, sequenced in a study of T cell changes during pregnancy in multiple sclerosis. The repertoire was sequenced with immunoSEQ multiplex PCR; TCRdb's copy has only in-frame clones and lacks some. The sample lists around 52,000 clones; 85% to 90% were seen once. Sequences were obtained from peripheral blood from another person, used as feeder cells. The receptor source for this set is a human donor whose cells served as feeder cells for cultures in a pregnancy study.

The J gene is TRBJ2-7, the V gene TRBV5-1, with 11 positions matching TRBD2. The CDR3 has 15 residues. Unmatched junction bases numbered 5, after V lost 4 bases and J lost 2 bases. Germline V gene lookup returns CDR1 SGHRS and CDR2 YFSETQ. CDR3 coding DNA: TGCGCCAGCAGCAACATACTAGCGGGGGCCTACGAGCAGTACTTC. It encodes CASSNILAGAYEQYF.

The chain is built from TRBV15 and TRBJ2-7; D is unresolved. Trimming took off 0 bases at V and 0 bases at J, with 15 bases between the two ends. The CDR3 runs to 17 residues. Germline CDR1 reads LNHNV; CDR2 reads YYDKDF (reference sequence). Here the CDR3 DNA reads TGTGCCACCAGCAGAGAAGGGCCGCAACGTAGCTCCTACGAGCAGTACTTC. Its translation: CATSREGPQRSSYEQYF.

V gene TRBV11-2 combines with J gene TRBJ1-1; tentative D call: TRBD1 (5 bases). The CDR3 has 12 residues. CDR1 is SGHAT, CDR2 FQNNGV, per germline. The germline V and J ends were trimmed by 2 bases and 8 bases, with 9 bases remaining between them. This CDR3 reads CASSLQGYEAFF. CDR3 sequence (DNA): TGTGCCAGCAGCTTACAGGGCTACGAAGCTTTCTTT.

V gene TRBV30 combines with J gene TRBJ2-1; the match to TRBD2 covers 8 bases. Germline loops: CDR1 GTSNPN, CDR2 SVGIG (reference sequence). V gave up 1 base and J gave up 8 bases; unmatched junction bases: 16. The CDR3 covers 17 residues. The CDR3 reads CAWSGPLVAGITDEQFF. In nucleotides, the CDR3 is TGTGCCTGGAGTGGTCCCCTGGTAGCGGGAATTACTGATGAGCAGTTCTTC.

This sequence joins TRBV13 and TRBJ1-6; D might be TRBD1 (6 bases). The CDR3 is 16 amino acids. Deletions cut 2 bases from V and 9 bases from J, with 17 bases between. Per the germline V gene, CDR1 is PRHDT and CDR2 is FYEKMQ (reference sequence). The CDR3 DNA follows: TGTGCCAGCAGCTTACCGTTACAGGGAGGGAGTTCACCCCTCCACTTT. This gives the protein CASSLPLQGGSSPLHF.